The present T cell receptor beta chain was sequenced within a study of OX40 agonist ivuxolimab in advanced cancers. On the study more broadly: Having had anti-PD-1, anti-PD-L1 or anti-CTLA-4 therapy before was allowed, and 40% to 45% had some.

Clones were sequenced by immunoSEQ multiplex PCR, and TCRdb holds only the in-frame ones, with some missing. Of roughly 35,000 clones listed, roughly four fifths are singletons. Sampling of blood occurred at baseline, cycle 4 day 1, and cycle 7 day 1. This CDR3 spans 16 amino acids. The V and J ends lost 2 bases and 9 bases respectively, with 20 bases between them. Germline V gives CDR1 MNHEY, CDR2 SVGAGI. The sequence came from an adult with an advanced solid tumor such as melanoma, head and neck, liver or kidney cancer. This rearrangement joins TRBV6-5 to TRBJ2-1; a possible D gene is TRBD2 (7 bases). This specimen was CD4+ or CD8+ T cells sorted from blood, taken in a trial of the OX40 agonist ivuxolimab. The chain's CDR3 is CASSYPGRGRVGEQFF. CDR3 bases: TGTGCCAGCAGTTACCCGGGGCGGGGGCGAGTGGGTGAGCAGTTCTTC.